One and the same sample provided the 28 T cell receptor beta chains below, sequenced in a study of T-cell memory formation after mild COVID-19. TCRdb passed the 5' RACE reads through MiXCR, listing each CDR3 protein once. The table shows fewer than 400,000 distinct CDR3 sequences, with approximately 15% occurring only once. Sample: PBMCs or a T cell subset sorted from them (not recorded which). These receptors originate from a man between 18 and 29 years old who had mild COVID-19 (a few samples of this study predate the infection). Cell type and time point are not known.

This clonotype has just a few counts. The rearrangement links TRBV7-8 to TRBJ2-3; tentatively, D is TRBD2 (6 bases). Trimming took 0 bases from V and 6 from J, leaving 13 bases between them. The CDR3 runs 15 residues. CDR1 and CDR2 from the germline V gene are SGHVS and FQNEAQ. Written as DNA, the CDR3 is TGTGCCAGCAGCTTAGCCCAGACTAGTGTCGATACGCAGTATTTT. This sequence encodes CASSLAQTSVDTQYF.

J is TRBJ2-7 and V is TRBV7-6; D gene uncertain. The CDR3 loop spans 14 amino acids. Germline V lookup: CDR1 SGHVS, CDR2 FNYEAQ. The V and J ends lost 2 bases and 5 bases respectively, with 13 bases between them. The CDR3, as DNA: TGTGCCAGCAGCTTAACCCCCGAAGGGAACGAGCAGTACTTC. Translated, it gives CASSLTPEGNEQYF.

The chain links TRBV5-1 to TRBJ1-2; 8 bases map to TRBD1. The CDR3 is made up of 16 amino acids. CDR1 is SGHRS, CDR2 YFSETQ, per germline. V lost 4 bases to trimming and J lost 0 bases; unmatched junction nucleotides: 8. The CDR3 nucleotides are TGCGCCAGCAGCCCCGATTGGACAGGGACTAACTATGGCTACACCTTC. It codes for CASSPDWTGTNYGYTF.

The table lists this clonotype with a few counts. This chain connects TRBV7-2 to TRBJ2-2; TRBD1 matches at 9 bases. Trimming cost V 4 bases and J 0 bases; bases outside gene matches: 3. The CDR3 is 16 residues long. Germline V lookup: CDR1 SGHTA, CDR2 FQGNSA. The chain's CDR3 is CASSSRTGANTGELFF. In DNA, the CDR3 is TGTGCCAGCAGCTCACGGACAGGGGCGAACACCGGGGAGCTGTTTTTT.

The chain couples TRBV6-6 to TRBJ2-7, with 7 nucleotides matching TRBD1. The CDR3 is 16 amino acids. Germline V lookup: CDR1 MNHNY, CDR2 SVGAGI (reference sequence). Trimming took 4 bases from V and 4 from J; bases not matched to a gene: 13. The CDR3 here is CASSSMGRDSFYEQYF. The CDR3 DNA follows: TGTGCCAGCAGTTCCATGGGCCGGGACAGTTTTTACGAGCAGTACTTC.

The CDR3 protein is CASSGRGDTQYF. The DNA of the CDR3 is TGTGCCAGCAGCGGACGGGGTGATACGCAGTATTTT. The rearrangement links TRBV7-9 to TRBJ2-3; possible D gene TRBD2, 5 bases. The CDR3 runs to 12 residues. From germline, CDR1 is SEHNR and CDR2 FQNEAQ (reference sequence). Trimming shortened V by 5 bases and J by 6 bases, and 9 bases separated the two germline ends. The full variable domain, in which reference TRBV7-9 and TRBJ2-3 provide the parts outside the CDR3, is DTGVSQNPRHKITKRGQNVTFRCDPISEHNRLYWYRQTLGQGPEFLTYFQNEAQLEKSRLLSDRFSAERPKGSFSTLEIQRTEQGDSAMYLCASSGRGDTQYFGPGTRLTVL.

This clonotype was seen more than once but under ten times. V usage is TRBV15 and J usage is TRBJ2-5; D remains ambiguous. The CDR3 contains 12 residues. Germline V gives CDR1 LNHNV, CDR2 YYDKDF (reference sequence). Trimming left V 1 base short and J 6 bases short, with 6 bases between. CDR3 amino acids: CATSRVSKTQYF. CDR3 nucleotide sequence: TGTGCCACCAGCAGAGTATCAAAGACCCAGTACTTC.

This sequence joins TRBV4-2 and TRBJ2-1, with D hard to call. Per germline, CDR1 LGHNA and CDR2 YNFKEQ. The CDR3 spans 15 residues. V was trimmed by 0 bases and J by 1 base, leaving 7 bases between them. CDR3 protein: CASSQEEQSYNEQFF. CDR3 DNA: TGTGCCAGCAGCCAAGAGGAGCAGTCCTACAATGAGCAGTTCTTC.

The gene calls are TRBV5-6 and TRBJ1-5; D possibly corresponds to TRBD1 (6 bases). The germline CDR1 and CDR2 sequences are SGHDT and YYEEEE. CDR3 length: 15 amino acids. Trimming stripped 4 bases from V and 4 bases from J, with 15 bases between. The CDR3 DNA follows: TGTGCCAGCAGCCCTAGCCTAGGGACAAATCAGCCCCAGCATTTT. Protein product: CASSPSLGTNQPQHF.

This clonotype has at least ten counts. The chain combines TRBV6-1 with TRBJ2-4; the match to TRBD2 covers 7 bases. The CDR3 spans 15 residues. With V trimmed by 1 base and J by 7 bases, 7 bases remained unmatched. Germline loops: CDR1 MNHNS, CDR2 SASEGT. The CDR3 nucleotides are TGTGCCAGCAGTGAAGAATGGGAGGGGTTGAACATTCAGTACTTC. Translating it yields CASSEEWEGLNIQYF.

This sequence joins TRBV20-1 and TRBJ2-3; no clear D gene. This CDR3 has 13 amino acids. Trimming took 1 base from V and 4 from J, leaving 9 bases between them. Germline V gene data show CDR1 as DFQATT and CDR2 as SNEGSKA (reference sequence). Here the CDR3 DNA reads TGCAGTGCTAGAGCGGCAGGCGCAGATACGCAGTATTTT. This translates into CSARAAGADTQYF.

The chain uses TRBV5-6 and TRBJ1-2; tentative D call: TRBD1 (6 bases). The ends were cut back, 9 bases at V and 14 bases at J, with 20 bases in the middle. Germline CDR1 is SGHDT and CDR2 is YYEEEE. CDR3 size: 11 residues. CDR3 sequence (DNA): TGTGCCACTACGGGTTGGGGGCCACCGACCTTC. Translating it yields CATTGWGPPTF.

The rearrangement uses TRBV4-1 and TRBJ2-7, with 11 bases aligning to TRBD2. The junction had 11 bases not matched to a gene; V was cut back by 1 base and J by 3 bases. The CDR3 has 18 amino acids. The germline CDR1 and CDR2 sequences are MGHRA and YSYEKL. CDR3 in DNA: TGCGCCAGCAGCCAAGGGAGTGGGGTCCTAGCGGGGGGCTACGAGCAGTACTTC. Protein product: CASSQGSGVLAGGYEQYF.

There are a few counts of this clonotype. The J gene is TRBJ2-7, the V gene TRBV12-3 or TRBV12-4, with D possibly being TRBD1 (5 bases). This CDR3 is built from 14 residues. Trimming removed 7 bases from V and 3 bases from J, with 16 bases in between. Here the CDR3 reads CASTERGSSYEQYF. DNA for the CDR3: TGTGCCAGCACCGAAAGGGGAAGCAGCTACGAGCAGTACTTC.

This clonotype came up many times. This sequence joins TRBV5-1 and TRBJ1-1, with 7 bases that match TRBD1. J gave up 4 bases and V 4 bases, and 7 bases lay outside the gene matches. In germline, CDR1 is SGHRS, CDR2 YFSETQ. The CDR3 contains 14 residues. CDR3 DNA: TGCGCCAGCAGCCAGGGGGTCGGGCCCACTGAAGCTTTCTTT. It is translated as CASSQGVGPTEAFF. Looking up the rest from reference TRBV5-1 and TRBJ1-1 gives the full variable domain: KAGVTQTPRYLIKTRGQQVTLSCSPISGHRSVSWYQQTPGQGLQFLFEYFSETQRNKGNFPGRFSGRQFSNSRSEMNVSTLELGDSALYLCASSQGVGPTEAFFGQGTRLTVV.

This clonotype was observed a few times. CDR3 nucleotides: TGCAGCGTTGAAGATCGAGGGCAGTCTTTCGGCAAGCAGTACTTC. Translated: CSVEDRGQSFGKQYF. The chain couples TRBV29-1 to TRBJ2-7; TRBD2 is a possible D gene (5 bases). The CDR3 consists of 15 residues. V was clipped by 0 bases and J by 8 bases, with 20 bases between them. The V gene's germline CDR1 is SQVTM and CDR2 ANQGSEA.

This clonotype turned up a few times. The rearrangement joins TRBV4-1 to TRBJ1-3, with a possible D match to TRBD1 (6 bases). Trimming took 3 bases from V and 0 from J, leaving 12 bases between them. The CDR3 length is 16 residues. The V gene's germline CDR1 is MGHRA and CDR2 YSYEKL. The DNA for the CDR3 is TGCGCCAGCAGCCACCCCGGACAGACCTCTGGAAACACCATATATTTT. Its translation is CASSHPGQTSGNTIYF.

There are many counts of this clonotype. The CDR3 nucleotides read TGTGCCATCCGCGTTGGGGGAAGCGGCTACACCTTC. It encodes CAIRVGGSGYTF. This rearrangement joins TRBV10-3 to TRBJ1-2; D possibly corresponds to TRBD1 (5 bases). Germline V lookup: CDR1 ENHRY, CDR2 SYGVKD. V dropped 8 bases and J dropped 8 bases, with 15 bases sitting between them. CDR3 length: 12 residues.

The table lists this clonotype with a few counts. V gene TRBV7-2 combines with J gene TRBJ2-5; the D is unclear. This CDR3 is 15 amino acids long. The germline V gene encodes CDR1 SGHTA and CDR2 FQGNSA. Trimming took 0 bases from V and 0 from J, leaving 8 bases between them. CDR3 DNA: TGTGCCAGCAGCTTAGCGAACGGGTACCAAGAGACCCAGTACTTC. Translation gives CASSLANGYQETQYF.

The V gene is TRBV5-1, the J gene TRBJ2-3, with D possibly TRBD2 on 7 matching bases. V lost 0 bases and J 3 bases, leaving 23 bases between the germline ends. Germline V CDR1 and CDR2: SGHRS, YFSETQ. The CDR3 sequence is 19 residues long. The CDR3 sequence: CASSLAAGADPFYTDTQYF. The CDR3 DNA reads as TGCGCCAGCAGCTTGGCCGCGGGGGCGGACCCGTTCTATACAGATACGCAGTATTTT.

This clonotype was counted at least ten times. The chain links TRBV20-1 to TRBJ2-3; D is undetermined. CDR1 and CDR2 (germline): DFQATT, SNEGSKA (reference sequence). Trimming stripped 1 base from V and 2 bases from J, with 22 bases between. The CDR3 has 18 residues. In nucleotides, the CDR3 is TGCAGTGCTAGAGCTCTAGAAGTGAGCGTCTATCCCACAGATACGCAGTATTTT. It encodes CSARALEVSVYPTDTQYF.

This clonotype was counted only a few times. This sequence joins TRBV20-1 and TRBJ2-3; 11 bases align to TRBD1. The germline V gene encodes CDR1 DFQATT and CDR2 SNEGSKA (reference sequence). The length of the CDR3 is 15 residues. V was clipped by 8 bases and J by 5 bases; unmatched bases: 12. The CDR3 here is CSPLGGTGGEDTQYF. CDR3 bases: TGCAGTCCCCTGGGAGGGACAGGGGGAGAAGATACGCAGTATTTT.

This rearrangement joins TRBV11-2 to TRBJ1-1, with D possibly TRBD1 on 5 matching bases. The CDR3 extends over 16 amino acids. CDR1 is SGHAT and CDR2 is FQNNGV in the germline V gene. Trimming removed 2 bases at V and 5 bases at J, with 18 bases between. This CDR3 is CASSLQSGRGITEAFF. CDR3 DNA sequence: TGTGCCAGCAGCTTACAATCTGGGAGGGGTATTACTGAAGCTTTCTTT.

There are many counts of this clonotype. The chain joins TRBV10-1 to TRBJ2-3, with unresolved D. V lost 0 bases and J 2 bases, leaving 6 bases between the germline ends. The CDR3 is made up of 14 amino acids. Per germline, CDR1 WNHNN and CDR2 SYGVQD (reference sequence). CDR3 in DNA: TGCGCCAGCAGTGAGTCGCGGAACACAGATACGCAGTATTTT. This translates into CASSESRNTDTQYF.

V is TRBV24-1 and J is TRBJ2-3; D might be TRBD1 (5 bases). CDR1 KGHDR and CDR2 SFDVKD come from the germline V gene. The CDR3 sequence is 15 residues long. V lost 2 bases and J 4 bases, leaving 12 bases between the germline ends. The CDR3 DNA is TGTGCCACCAGTGATTCTCAGGGCAATCCAGATACGCAGTATTTT. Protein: CATSDSQGNPDTQYF.

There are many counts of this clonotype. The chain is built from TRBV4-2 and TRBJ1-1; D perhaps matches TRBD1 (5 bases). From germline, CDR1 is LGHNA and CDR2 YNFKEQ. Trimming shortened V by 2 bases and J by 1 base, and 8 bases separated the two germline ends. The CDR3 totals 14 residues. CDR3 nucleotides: TGTGCCAGCAGCCAATACGGACAGAACACTGAAGCTTTCTTT. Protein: CASSQYGQNTEAFF.

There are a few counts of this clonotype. CDR3 sequence (DNA): TGCAGTGCTCCGAGGAGACTGGATGAAAAACTGTTTTTT. It encodes CSAPRRLDEKLFF. V is TRBV20-1 and J is TRBJ1-4, with unresolved D. The CDR3 loop spans 13 amino acids. Trimming left V 5 bases short and J 6 bases short, with 13 bases between. Germline lookup yields CDR1 DFQATT and CDR2 SNEGSKA (reference sequence).

The CDR3 here is CASSKVLSGTGNIQYF. In nucleotides, the CDR3 is TGTGCCAGCAGCAAAGTGTTGTCCGGGACAGGGAACATTCAGTACTTC. V is TRBV21-1 and J is TRBJ2-4; the tabulated D call, TRBD1, remains unverified against the DNA. TRBV21-1 is described as a pseudogene. This CDR3 comprises 16 residues.